Below, 32 T cell receptor beta chains from the same sample are listed, as sequenced in a study of blood T cells in healthy people across ages. Together with a sample-barcoded 5' primer, a J-beta primer mix was included in a second PCR lasting roughly 6 to 12 cycles. TCRdb itself ran the 5' RACE reads through MiXCR, one entry per CDR3 protein. Of roughly 650,000 distinct CDR3 sequences listed, about 30% are singletons. Sequenced: blood. The receptors come from a woman older than 75 in good health.

This clonotype has a count of ten or more. The genes are TRBV6-1 and TRBJ2-3; perhaps TRBD2 as D (6 bases). Trimming took 1 base from V and 6 from J, leaving 11 bases between them. The CDR3 sequence is 14 residues long. Germline V gene lookup returns CDR1 MNHNS and CDR2 SASEGT. Here the CDR3 DNA reads TGTGCCAGCAGTGAAGGGCTGGGAGGCGATACGCAGTATTTT. Its protein product is CASSEGLGGDTQYF.

This clonotype occurred a few times. A much larger clonotype is one base distant, so this may be a read error. The V gene is TRBV7-2, the J gene TRBJ2-1; D remains unclear. V was clipped by 5 bases and J by 13 bases, with 12 bases between them. Germline V gene data show CDR1 as SGHTA and CDR2 as FQGNSA. The CDR3 runs 11 residues. The CDR3 spells CASSIRDFQFF. The CDR3 coding sequence is TGTGCCAGCAGCATACGAGATTTCCAGTTCTTC.

Worth noting for this clonotype: A single base separates this from a much larger clone, so it may be a read error. The chain has TRBV20-1 and TRBJ2-5; the D call may be TRBD1 or TRBD2 (5 bases each). This CDR3 is 14 amino acids long. Between the trimmed V and J ends, which lost 0 bases and 7 bases, there was a span of 15 bases. Germline V lookup: CDR1 DFQATT, CDR2 SNEGSKA (reference sequence). The CDR3 nucleotides are TGCAGTGCTAGAGATCGTAGGGGCGCGGGGACCCAGTACTTC. It is translated as CSARDRRGAGTQYF.

The V and J genes are TRBV25-1 and TRBJ2-7; weak D call: TRBD1 (6 bases). V was trimmed by 7 bases and J by 1 base, leaving 17 bases between them. The germline V gene has CDR1 MGHDK and CDR2 SYGVNS. The CDR3 spans 15 residues. The CDR3 nucleotides read TGTGCCAGCACCCCCAGGGCACAGGGTTCCTACGAGCAGTACTTC. This codes for CASTPRAQGSYEQYF.

In its sample, this clonotype was seen many times. The chain combines TRBV5-6 with TRBJ2-3; a weak D match, TRBD2 (5 bases). The ends were cut back, 0 bases at V and 1 base at J, with 9 bases in the middle. CDR1 is SGHDT and CDR2 is YYEEEE in the germline V gene. The CDR3 has 15 residues. The CDR3 here is CASSLGGHGTDTQYF. The CDR3 nucleotides are TGTGCCAGCAGCTTGGGAGGGCACGGCACAGATACGCAGTATTTT.

V gene TRBV20-1 combines with J gene TRBJ1-1; D is undetermined. Germline V lookup: CDR1 DFQATT, CDR2 SNEGSKA (reference sequence). V was clipped by 5 bases and J by 1 base, with 11 bases between them. This CDR3 contains 13 residues. CDR3 loop: CSAGPVANTEAFF. CDR3 nucleotide sequence: TGCAGTGCTGGGCCAGTGGCGAACACTGAAGCTTTCTTT.

The chain links TRBV6-2 or TRBV6-3 to TRBJ2-2, with D perhaps TRBD2 (5 bases). This CDR3 region has 14 residues. The germline V and J ends were trimmed by 8 bases and 1 base, with 11 bases remaining between them. CDR1 MNHEY and CDR2 SVGEGT come from the germline V gene. CDR3 nucleotide sequence: TGTGCCAGCCGGGGAGCGGTGAACACCGGGGAGCTGTTTTTT. This sequence encodes CASRGAVNTGELFF.

At least ten counts were recorded for this clonotype. The chain employs TRBV4-1 and TRBJ2-7, with TRBD1 matching 9 bases. Germline V lookup: CDR1 MGHRA, CDR2 YSYEKL. V lost 0 bases and J lost 4; bases outside the gene matches: 13. The CDR3 has 18 amino acids. The CDR3 region is CASSQDLKGTGYLYEQYF. As DNA, the CDR3 is TGCGCCAGCAGCCAAGATCTTAAGGGGACAGGGTATCTATACGAGCAGTACTTC.

The chain combines TRBV6-5 with TRBJ1-1; TRBD1 is a possible D gene (6 bases). V was shortened by 2 bases and J by 3 bases, with 13 bases between the two germline ends. This CDR3 has 15 amino acids. The V gene's germline CDR1 is MNHEY and CDR2 SVGAGI. CDR3 loop: CASSYAGKGDTEAFF. The CDR3 DNA follows: TGTGCCAGCAGTTACGCAGGGAAGGGGGACACTGAAGCTTTCTTT.

In its sample, this clonotype was seen many times. The V and J genes are TRBV7-2 and TRBJ2-5; D not certain. The ends were cut back, 5 bases at V and 5 bases at J, with 9 bases in the middle. The germline V gene encodes CDR1 SGHTA and CDR2 FQGNSA. The CDR3 length is 12 residues. CDR3 in DNA: TGTGCCAGCAGCGCGCTGCAGGAGACCCAGTACTTC. It translates to CASSALQETQYF. The full variable domain, its missing parts supplied by reference TRBV7-2 and TRBJ2-5, is GAGVSQSPSNKVTEKGKDVELRCDPISGHTALYWYRQSLGQGLEFLIYFQGNSAPDKSGLPSDRFSAERTGGSVSTLTIQRTQQEDSAVYLCASSALQETQYFGPGTRLLVL.

The J gene is TRBJ1-2, the V gene TRBV5-1; D is unresolved. Germline V gives CDR1 SGHRS, CDR2 YFSETQ. V dropped 3 bases and J dropped 5 bases, with 14 bases sitting between them. There are 14 residues in the CDR3. In DNA form, the CDR3 reads TGCGCCAGCAGCTGGGAAGGAGGGTCTTATGGCTACACCTTC. It codes for CASSWEGGSYGYTF. Variable domain in full (rest from reference TRBV5-1 and TRBJ1-2): KAGVTQTPRYLIKTRGQQVTLSCSPISGHRSVSWYQQTPGQGLQFLFEYFSETQRNKGNFPGRFSGRQFSNSRSEMNVSTLELGDSALYLCASSWEGGSYGYTFGSGTRLTVV.

There are a few counts of this clonotype. The chain uses TRBV30 and TRBJ2-1; 7 bases map to TRBD1. The V segment lost 3 bases and the J segment 4 bases; nucleotides outside the gene matches: 6. This CDR3 has 14 amino acids. In germline, CDR1 is GTSNPN, CDR2 SVGIG (reference sequence). The CDR3 region is CAWSAGTAYNEQFF. Here the CDR3 DNA reads TGTGCCTGGAGCGCCGGGACAGCTTACAATGAGCAGTTCTTC.

At least ten counts were recorded for this clonotype. The chain joins TRBV5-1 to TRBJ2-5; D may be TRBD1 or TRBD2 (5 bases each). The CDR3 totals 12 residues. Germline CDR1 reads SGHRS; CDR2 reads YFSETQ. V gave up 4 bases and J gave up 5 bases, with 9 bases separating them. CDR3 in amino acids: CASSEGTETQYF. CDR3 DNA: TGCGCCAGCAGCGAAGGGACCGAGACCCAGTACTTC.

The table lists this clonotype with a few counts. A read error may explain this, as a much larger clone is one base away. The genes are TRBV18 and TRBJ2-1, with D perhaps matching TRBD1 (6 bases). CDR1 and CDR2 (germline): KGHSH, LQKENI. The CDR3 spans 13 residues. The CDR3 nucleotides read TGTGTCAGCTCACCAGAACAGGGTGGTGAGCAGTTCTTC. Protein sequence: CVSSPEQGGEQFF. Filled out from reference TRBV18 and TRBJ2-1, the complete variable domain reads NAGVMQNPRHLVRRRGQEARLRCSPMKGHSHVYWYRQLPEEGLKFMVYLQKENIIDESGMPKERFSAEFPKEGPSILRIQQVVRGDSAAYFCVSSPEQGGEQFFGPGTRLTVL.

This clonotype was found many times. The rearrangement joins TRBV12-3 or TRBV12-4 to TRBJ2-1; 7 nucleotides align to TRBD2. With V trimmed by 3 bases and J by 0 bases, 2 bases remained unmatched. The CDR3 has 15 amino acids. The DNA of the CDR3 is TGTGCCAGCAGTTTCTCTAGCGGCTCCTACAATGAGCAGTTCTTC. Protein sequence: CASSFSSGSYNEQFF.

This clonotype occurred many times. V gene TRBV7-3 combines with J gene TRBJ2-1, with D unclear. CDR3 length equals 13 residues. Germline V gene sequence: CDR1 SGHTA, CDR2 FQGTGA. V was pared by 2 bases and J by 8 bases, with 10 bases between. The DNA of the CDR3 is TGTGCCAGCAGCTTATCCATTTTCGATGAGCAGTTCTTC. Its protein product is CASSLSIFDEQFF.

This clonotype was observed at least ten times. V usage is TRBV5-1 and J usage is TRBJ1-2, with TRBD1 as a possible D gene (5 bases). The CDR3 has 13 residues. Germline CDR1 is SGHRS and CDR2 is YFSETQ. The V end was cut by 2 bases, the J end by 6 bases, with 11 bases between. CDR3 in amino acids: CASSLQRGNGYTF. In DNA, the CDR3 is TGCGCCAGCAGCTTACAACGGGGGAATGGCTACACCTTC.

At least ten counts were recorded for this clonotype. The genes are TRBV6-6 and TRBJ2-3; 10 nucleotides align to TRBD2. The CDR3 is made up of 16 amino acids. Losses at the gene ends were 2 bases for V and 1 base for J; bases not matched to a gene: 3. Germline V CDR1 and CDR2: MNHNY, SVGAGI (reference sequence). The CDR3 protein is CASSYALAGGTDTQYF. DNA of the CDR3: TGTGCCAGCAGTTACGCTCTAGCGGGGGGCACAGATACGCAGTATTTT.

The chain links TRBV11-2 to TRBJ2-1; D might be TRBD1 or TRBD2, each matching 6 bases. Trimming took off 6 bases at V and 9 bases at J, with 27 bases between the two ends. Germline V gene data show CDR1 as SGHAT and CDR2 as FQNNGV. The CDR3 runs to 17 residues. This chain's CDR3 is CASSTPLRDQRGVEQFF. The CDR3 DNA reads TGTGCCAGCAGTACACCGCTTAGGGACCAGAGGGGGGTTGAGCAGTTCTTC.

This clonotype showed up just a few times. DNA for the CDR3: TGTGCCTGGAGTGAACCCAATAGGTACGAGCAGTACTTC. As protein: CAWSEPNRYEQYF. The V and J genes are TRBV30 and TRBJ2-7; D call uncertain. Germline V gives CDR1 GTSNPN, CDR2 SVGIG (reference sequence). The CDR3 has 13 residues. V shed 1 base and J shed 4 bases, with 11 bases lying between them.

The rearrangement joins TRBV4-2 to TRBJ2-1; 10 bases are shared with TRBD2. The ends lost 1 base at V and 5 bases at J; junction bases unmatched: 5. Germline assignment: CDR1 LGHNA and CDR2 YNFKEQ. The CDR3 consists of 16 residues. The CDR3 DNA reads as TGTGCCAGCAGCCAAGTCATCGGACTAGCGGACAATGAGCAGTTCTTC. Translating gives CASSQVIGLADNEQFF.

The CDR3 loop reads CASSSGLADGPVRNEQFF. In nucleotides, the CDR3 is TGTGCCAGCAGCTCCGGACTAGCGGATGGACCGGTCAGGAATGAGCAGTTCTTC. The chain links TRBV7-8 to TRBJ2-1; 10 positions match TRBD2. V shed 4 bases and J 7 bases; nucleotides not matched to a gene: 16. The CDR3 totals 18 residues. Germline loops: CDR1 SGHVS, CDR2 FQNEAQ.

In its sample, this clonotype was seen many times. The chain joins TRBV3-1 to TRBJ2-1; 13 bases are shared with TRBD2. V gave up 6 bases and J gave up 7 bases; unmatched junction bases: 9. The germline CDR1 and CDR2 sequences are LGHDT and YNNKEL (reference sequence). The CDR3 is made up of 16 amino acids. The chain's CDR3 is CASRLLAGGPRNEQFF. Written as DNA, the CDR3 is TGTGCCAGCAGACTACTAGCGGGGGGGCCGCGGAATGAGCAGTTCTTC.

Turning to this clonotype: A read error may account for a junction end that differs from germline. The chain carries TRBV4-2 and TRBJ1-4; D gene uncertain. CDR1 and CDR2 from the germline V gene are LGHNA and YNFKEQ. The CDR3 length is 16 residues. The CDR3 region is CASSQDRRRAAEKRFF. CDR3 DNA: TGTGCCAGCAGCCAAGATAGGCGGAGGGCTGCCGAAAAACGGTTTTTT.

This clonotype occurred many times. This sequence joins TRBV9 and TRBJ2-7, with a weak D call TRBD1 (6 bases). V lost 0 bases, J lost 3 bases, and 13 bases lay in between. The V gene's germline CDR1 is SGDLS and CDR2 YYNGEE. This CDR3 has 15 residues. The CDR3 spells CASSVGGDRIYEQYF. DNA of the CDR3: TGTGCCAGCAGCGTAGGGGGAGACAGGATCTACGAGCAGTACTTC.

This clonotype was observed at least ten times. The chain couples TRBV28 to TRBJ2-2; D remains unclear. CDR3 length: 15 amino acids. Trimming removed 3 bases at V and 1 base at J, with 9 bases between. Per the germline V gene, CDR1 is MDHEN and CDR2 is SYDVKM. Here the CDR3 DNA reads TGTGCCAGCAGTTTTTACGGCCTGAACACCGGGGAGCTGTTTTTT. As protein: CASSFYGLNTGELFF.

This chain uses TRBV30 with TRBJ1-2, with TRBD1 matching over 7 bases. V lost 2 bases to trimming and J lost 4 bases; unmatched junction nucleotides: 10. The CDR3 is made up of 15 amino acids. CDR1 is GTSNPN, CDR2 SVGIG, per germline (reference sequence). CDR3 bases: TGTGCCTGGAGTCCCCAATACAGGGGCGGCTATGGCTACACCTTC. Translation: CAWSPQYRGGYGYTF.

On this clonotype: A much larger clone lies a single base off, so this may be a read error. The gene calls are TRBV20-1 and TRBJ2-5; the match to TRBD1 covers 7 bases. The CDR3 runs to 14 residues. Germline trimming cut 6 bases from V and 11 bases from J; bases unmatched to any gene: 18. Germline CDR1 reads DFQATT; CDR2 reads SNEGSKA (reference sequence). CDR3 residues: CSAIDRVAYNEQYF. CDR3 DNA sequence: TGCAGTGCCATAGACAGGGTAGCCTACAATGAGCAGTACTTC.

With respect to this clonotype: A read error may be the cause here, since a much bigger clone is one base away. This chain uses TRBV7-9 with TRBJ2-7; D is perhaps TRBD2 (6 bases). CDR1 SEHNR and CDR2 FQNEAQ come from the germline V gene (reference sequence). The V and J ends lost 5 bases and 7 bases respectively, with 21 bases between them. The CDR3 totals 15 residues. The CDR3 coding sequence is TGTGCCAGCAGCCCCGGGGGACCCTCGGCTGAGGAGCAGTACTTC. The encoded protein is CASSPGGPSAEEQYF.

As concerns this clonotype: At one of its ends the junction is not consistent with the germline gene, which may arise from a read error. This rearrangement joins TRBV7-2 to TRBJ2-6, with a tentative D call TRBD2 (6 bases). The CDR3 is 16 residues long. CDR1 and CDR2 from the germline V gene are SGHTA and FQGNSA. CDR3 loop: CASSRLFNRGANVRTF. CDR3 DNA sequence: TGTGCCAGCAGCAGACTATTCAATCGCGGGGCCAACGTCCGGACTTTC.

V is TRBV20-1 and J is TRBJ1-4; D remains unclear. Trimming pared 3 bases from V and 8 bases from J, leaving 13 bases between. The CDR3 is 13 residues long. Germline assignment: CDR1 DFQATT and CDR2 SNEGSKA (reference sequence). The chain's CDR3 is CSARTPAGEKLFF. The DNA for the CDR3 is TGCAGTGCTAGGACTCCGGCAGGCGAAAAACTGTTTTTT.

This clonotype came up a few times. The chain carries TRBV6-1 and TRBJ1-4, with D unclear. Trimming left V 4 bases short and J 8 bases short, with 11 bases between. Per the germline V gene, CDR1 is MNHNS and CDR2 is SASEGT. The length of the CDR3 is 13 residues. The CDR3 DNA is TGTGCCAGCAGTGGAATAGAGGGCGAAAAACTGTTTTTT. It codes for CASSGIEGEKLFF.